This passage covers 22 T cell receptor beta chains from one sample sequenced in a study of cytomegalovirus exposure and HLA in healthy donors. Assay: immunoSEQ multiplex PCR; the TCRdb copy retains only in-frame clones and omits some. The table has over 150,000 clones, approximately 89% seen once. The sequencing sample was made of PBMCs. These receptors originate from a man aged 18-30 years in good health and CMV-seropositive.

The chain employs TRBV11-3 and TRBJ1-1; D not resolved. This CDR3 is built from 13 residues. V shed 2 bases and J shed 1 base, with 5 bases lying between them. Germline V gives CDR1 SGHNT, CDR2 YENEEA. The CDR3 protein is CASSLKRNTEAFF. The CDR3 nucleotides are TGTGCCAGCAGCTTAAAGCGGAACACTGAAGCTTTCTTT.

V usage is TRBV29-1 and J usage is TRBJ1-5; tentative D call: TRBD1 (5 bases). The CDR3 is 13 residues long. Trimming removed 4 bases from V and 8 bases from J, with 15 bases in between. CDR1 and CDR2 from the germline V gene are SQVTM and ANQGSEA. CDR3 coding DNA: TGCAGCGTTGGAGGCAGGGCCCCTGAGCCCCAGCATTTT. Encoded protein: CSVGGRAPEPQHF.

CDR3 bases: TGTGCCAGCAAGAGGACTAGCGGGAGATCCGGCGAGCAGTACTTC. Translation: CASKRTSGRSGEQYF. The V and J genes are TRBV28 and TRBJ2-7; 13 bases line up with TRBD2. J lost 6 bases, V lost 7 bases, and 9 bases had no gene match. This CDR3 is 15 amino acids long. From germline, CDR1 is MDHEN and CDR2 SYDVKM.

The CDR3 sequence: CSVEMGVDTEAFF. CDR3 bases: TGCAGCGTTGAAATGGGCGTAGACACTGAAGCTTTCTTT. This rearrangement joins TRBV29-1 to TRBJ1-1; no clear D. Trimming cost V 2 bases and J 3 bases, with 10 bases left between them. Germline V gene lookup returns CDR1 SQVTM and CDR2 ANQGSEA. The CDR3 totals 13 residues.

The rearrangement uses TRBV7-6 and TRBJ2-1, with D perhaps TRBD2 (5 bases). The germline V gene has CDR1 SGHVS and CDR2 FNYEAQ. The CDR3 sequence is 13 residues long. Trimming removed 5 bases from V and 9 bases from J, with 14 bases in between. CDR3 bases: TGTGCCAGCAGCACGACGGGATATAGTGAGCAGTTCTTC. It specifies CASSTTGYSEQFF. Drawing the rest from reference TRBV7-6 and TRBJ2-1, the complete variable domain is GAGVSQSPRYKVTKRGQDVALRCDPISGHVSLYWYRQALGQGPEFLTYFNYEAQQDKSGLPNDRFSAERPEGSISTLTIQRTEQRDSAMYRCASSTTGYSEQFFGPGTRLTVL.

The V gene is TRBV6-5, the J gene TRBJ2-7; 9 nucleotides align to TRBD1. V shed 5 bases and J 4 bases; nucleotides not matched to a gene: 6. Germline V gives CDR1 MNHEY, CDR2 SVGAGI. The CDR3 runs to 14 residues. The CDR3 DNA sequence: TGTGCCAGCAGTCGACGGGACAGGGTGTACGAGCAGTACTTC. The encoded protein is CASSRRDRVYEQYF.

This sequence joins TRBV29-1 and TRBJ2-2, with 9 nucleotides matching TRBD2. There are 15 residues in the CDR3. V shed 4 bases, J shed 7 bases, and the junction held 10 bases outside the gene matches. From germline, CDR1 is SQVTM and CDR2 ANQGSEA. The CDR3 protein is CSVVVGLAGGGELFF. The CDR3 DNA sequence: TGCAGCGTTGTTGTGGGACTAGCAGGAGGCGGGGAGCTGTTTTTT.

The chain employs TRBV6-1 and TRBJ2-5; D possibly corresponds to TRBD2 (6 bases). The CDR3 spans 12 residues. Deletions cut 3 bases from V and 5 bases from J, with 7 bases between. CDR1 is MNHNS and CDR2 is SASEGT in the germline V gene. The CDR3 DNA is TGTGCCAGCAGTGATGGGAGGGAGACCCAGTACTTC. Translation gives CASSDGRETQYF.

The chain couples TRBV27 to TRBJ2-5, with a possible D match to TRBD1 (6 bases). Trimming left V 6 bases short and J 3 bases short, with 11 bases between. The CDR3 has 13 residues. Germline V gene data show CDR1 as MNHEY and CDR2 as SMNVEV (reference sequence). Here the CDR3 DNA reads TGTGCCAGCAGAAGGGGGAGCGAAGAGACCCAGTACTTC. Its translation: CASRRGSEETQYF.

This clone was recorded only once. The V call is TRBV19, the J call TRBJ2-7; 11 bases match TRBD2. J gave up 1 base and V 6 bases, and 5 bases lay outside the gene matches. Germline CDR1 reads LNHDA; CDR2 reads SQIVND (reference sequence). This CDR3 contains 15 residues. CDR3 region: CASRMTSGASYEQYF. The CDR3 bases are TGTGCCAGTAGGATGACTAGCGGGGCTTCCTACGAGCAGTACTTC. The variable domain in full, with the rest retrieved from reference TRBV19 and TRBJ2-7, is DGGITQSPKYLFRKEGQNVTLSCEQNLNHDAMYWYRQDPGQGLRLIYYSQIVNDFQKGDIAEGYSVSREKKESFPLTVTSAQKNPTAFYLCASRMTSGASYEQYFGPGTRLTVT.

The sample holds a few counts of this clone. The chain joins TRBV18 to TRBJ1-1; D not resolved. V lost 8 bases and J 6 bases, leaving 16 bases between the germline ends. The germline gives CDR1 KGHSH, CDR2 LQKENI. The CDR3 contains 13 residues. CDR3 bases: TGTGCCAGCACACGGGAGGCGAGCGCTGAAGCTTTCTTT. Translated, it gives CASTREASAEAFF.

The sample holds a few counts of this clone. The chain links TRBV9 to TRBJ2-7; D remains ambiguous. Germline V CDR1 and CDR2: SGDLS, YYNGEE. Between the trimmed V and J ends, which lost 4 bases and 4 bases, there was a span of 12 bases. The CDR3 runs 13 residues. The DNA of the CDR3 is TGTGCCAGCAGCTCGAGACCGGAGTACGAGCAGTACTTC. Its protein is CASSSRPEYEQYF.

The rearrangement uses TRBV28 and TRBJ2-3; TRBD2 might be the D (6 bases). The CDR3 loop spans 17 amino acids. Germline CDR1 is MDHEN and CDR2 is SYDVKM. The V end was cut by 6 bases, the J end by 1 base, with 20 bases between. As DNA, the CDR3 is TGTGCCAGCAGCCAAGCGGGCGAGACTGGCGGCACAGATACGCAGTATTTT. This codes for CASSQAGETGGTDTQYF.

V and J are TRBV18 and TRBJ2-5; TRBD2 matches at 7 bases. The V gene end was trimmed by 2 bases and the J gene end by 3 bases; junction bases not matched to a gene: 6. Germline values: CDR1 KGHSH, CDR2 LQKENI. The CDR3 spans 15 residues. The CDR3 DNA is TGTGCCAGCTCACCAACCCAGGGAGGGAAAGAGACCCAGTACTTC. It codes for CASSPTQGGKETQYF. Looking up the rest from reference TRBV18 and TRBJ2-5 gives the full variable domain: NAGVMQNPRHLVRRRGQEARLRCSPMKGHSHVYWYRQLPEEGLKFMVYLQKENIIDESGMPKERFSAEFPKEGPSILRIQQVVRGDSAAYFCASSPTQGGKETQYFGPGTRLLVL.

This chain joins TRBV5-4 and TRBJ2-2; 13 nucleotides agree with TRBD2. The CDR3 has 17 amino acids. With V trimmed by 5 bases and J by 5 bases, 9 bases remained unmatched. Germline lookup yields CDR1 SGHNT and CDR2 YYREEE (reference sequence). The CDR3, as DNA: TGTGCCAGCAGGTCTGGACTAGCGGGAGATAGAACCGGGGAGCTGTTTTTT. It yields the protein CASRSGLAGDRTGELFF.

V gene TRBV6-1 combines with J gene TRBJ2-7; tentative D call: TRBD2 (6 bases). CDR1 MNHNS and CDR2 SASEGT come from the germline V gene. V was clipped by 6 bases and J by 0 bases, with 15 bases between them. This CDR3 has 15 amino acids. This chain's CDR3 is CASRKGRGFSYEQYF. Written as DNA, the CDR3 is TGTGCCAGCAGGAAGGGGCGGGGCTTCTCCTACGAGCAGTACTTC.

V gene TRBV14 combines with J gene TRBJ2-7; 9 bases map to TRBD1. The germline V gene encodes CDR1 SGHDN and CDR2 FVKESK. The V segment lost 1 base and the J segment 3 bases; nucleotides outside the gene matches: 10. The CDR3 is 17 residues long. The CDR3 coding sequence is TGTGCCAGCAGCCAAGGTTTTGCCTGGACAGGGGACTACGAGCAGTACTTC. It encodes CASSQGFAWTGDYEQYF.

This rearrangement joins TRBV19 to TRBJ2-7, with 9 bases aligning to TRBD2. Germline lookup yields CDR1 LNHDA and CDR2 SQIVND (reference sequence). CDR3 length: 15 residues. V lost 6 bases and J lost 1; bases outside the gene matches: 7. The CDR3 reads CASSKLSGSSYEQYF. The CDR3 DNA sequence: TGTGCCAGTAGCAAGCTTAGCGGGAGTTCCTACGAGCAGTACTTC.

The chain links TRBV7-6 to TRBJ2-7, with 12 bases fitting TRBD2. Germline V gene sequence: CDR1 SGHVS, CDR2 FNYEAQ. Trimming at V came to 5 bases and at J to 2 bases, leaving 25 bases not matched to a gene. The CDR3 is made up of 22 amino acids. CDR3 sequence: CASSPYWVVTSGSSSVPYEQYF. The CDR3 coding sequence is TGTGCCAGCAGCCCCTATTGGGTGGTGACTAGCGGGAGTTCAAGCGTCCCCTACGAGCAGTACTTC. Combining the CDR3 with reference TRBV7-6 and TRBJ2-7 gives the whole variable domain GAGVSQSPRYKVTKRGQDVALRCDPISGHVSLYWYRQALGQGPEFLTYFNYEAQQDKSGLPNDRFSAERPEGSISTLTIQRTEQRDSAMYRCASSPYWVVTSGSSSVPYEQYFGPGTRLTVT.

In DNA, the CDR3 is TGCGCCAGCAGCAAAGCAGGGGGCTATCAGCTCTACGAGCAGTACTTC. It yields the protein CASSKAGGYQLYEQYF. The chain has TRBV5-1 and TRBJ2-7; TRBD1 aligns across 8 bases. J was trimmed by 3 bases and V by 4 bases; bases with no gene match: 12. Germline values: CDR1 SGHRS, CDR2 YFSETQ. CDR3 length equals 16 residues.

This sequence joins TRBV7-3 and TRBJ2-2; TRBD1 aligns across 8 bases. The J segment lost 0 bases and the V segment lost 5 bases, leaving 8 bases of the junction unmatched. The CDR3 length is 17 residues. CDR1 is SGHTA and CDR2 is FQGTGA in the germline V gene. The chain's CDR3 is CASSQSIQGANTGELFF. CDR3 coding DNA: TGTGCCAGCAGCCAAAGCATACAGGGGGCGAACACCGGGGAGCTGTTTTTT.

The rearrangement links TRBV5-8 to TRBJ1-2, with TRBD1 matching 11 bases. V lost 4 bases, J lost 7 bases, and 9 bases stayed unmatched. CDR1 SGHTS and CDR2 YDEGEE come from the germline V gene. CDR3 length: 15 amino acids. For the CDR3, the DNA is TGTGCCAGCAGCCAAGAGGGACAGGGGGTTGGTGGCTACACCTTC. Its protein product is CASSQEGQGVGGYTF.